A single sample gave rise to the 5 T cell receptor beta chains below, sequenced in a study of T cell clonality in common variable immunodeficiency. Study outcomes and limitations: Reportedly, TCR beta sequences from common variable immunodeficiency showed fewer deletions and N-nucleotide insertions.

Their recognized antigens are unknown. The method was immunoSEQ multiplex PCR; TCRdb's version includes in-frame clones alone and lacks a portion of them. Observed in the sample are over 15,000 clones, none of them singletons. Sample: peripheral blood mononuclear cells. The receptors come from a human donor with common variable immunodeficiency.

This clone has a count of ten or more. The read comes to an end 3 residues before the CDR3 does, leaving the germline J gene to fill in the end. The chain carries TRBV7-4 and TRBJ1-4; 7 positions match TRBD1. Germline assignment: CDR1 SGHVT and CDR2 SQSDAQ. V trimming: 5 bases; J trimming: 0 bases; junction bases outside the gene matches: 9. The CDR3 consists of 17 residues. CDR3 bases read: TGTGCCAGCAGCACAGGACAGGTACTTCCAACTAATGAAAAA. This translates into CASSTGQVLPTNEK. From start to end, the CDR3 is CASSTGQVLPTNEKLFF.

This clone occurred many times. The read comes to an end 3 residues before the CDR3 does, leaving the germline J gene to fill in the end. J is TRBJ2-3 and V is TRBV6-2 or TRBV6-3, with D tentatively TRBD2 (5 bases). CDR1 and CDR2 from the germline V gene are MNHEY and SVGEGT. The CDR3 contains 15 residues. Trimming cost V 7 bases and J 3 bases, with 17 bases left between them. The CDR3 protein is CASTKRGLGTDTQYF. The CDR3 DNA, read in part, is TGTGCCAGCACCAAACGGGGTTTAGGGACAGATACG.

In regard to this clone: The CDR3 end falls 3 residues outside the read, so it is completed with the germline J gene. This chain connects TRBV6-2 or TRBV6-3 to TRBJ1-5; TRBD1 might be the D (5 bases). V was cut by 1 base and J by 3 bases, with 13 bases left in between. Germline V gene lookup returns CDR1 MNHEY and CDR2 SVGEGT. The CDR3 is 16 amino acids. The chain's CDR3 is CASSYYPQGTNQPQHF. Partial CDR3 DNA: TGTGCCAGCAGTTACTATCCGCAGGGAACCAATCAGCCC.

In this sample, this clone turned up a few times. The read stops 3 residues short of the end of the CDR3; the missing end is completed from the germline J gene. The gene calls are TRBV7-3 and TRBJ1-1; no reliable D call. The germline CDR1 and CDR2 sequences are SGHTA and FQGTGA. Trimming took off 5 bases at V and 5 bases at J, with 15 bases between the two ends. The CDR3 contains 14 residues. The CDR3 here is CASSPTAHGTEAFF. Partial CDR3 DNA: TGTGCCAGCAGCCCGACTGCCCACGGTACTGAA.

Comment on this clone: The read gets to within 3 residues of the CDR3 end, and the germline J gene fills in the rest. The chain links TRBV5-1 to TRBJ1-1, with TRBD1 identical over 9 bases. Germline V gene lookup returns CDR1 SGHRS and CDR2 YFSETQ. The CDR3 is 15 amino acids. With V trimmed by 3 bases and J by 5 bases, 8 bases remained unmatched. The CDR3 loop reads CASSSTDRGGTEAFF. Incomplete CDR3 DNA: TGCGCCAGCAGCTCGACCGACAGGGGGGGAACTGAA.